The 8 T cell receptor beta chains presented below share a single source sample, sequenced in a study of beta chain features in type 1 diabetes (dated by TCRdb to the late 2010s). Libraries were built with the immunoSEQ multiplex PCR assay. The entire isolated RNA was reverse transcribed using the High Capacity cDNA Reverse Transcription Kit, and thus expressed TCRB transcripts were sequenced. Drawn from immuneACCESS, this table holds only the in-frame rearrangements with V and J called that TCRdb kept. Clones are partly lost; checked studies trace under half to an unresolved V gene and leave the rest unexplained. This sample is represented by 400,000 to 600,000 clones; roughly 31% of them were singletons. Of the sample, about 0.065% falls within the top ten clones. The sequenced sample consisted of naive CD4+ T cells from blood. The cell subset or site label here, explained by the study, means: true naive CD4+ T cells. All receptors come from a man younger than 30 in good health.

The chain has TRBV4-2 and TRBJ1-1, with D perhaps matching TRBD1 (5 bases). The CDR3 is 14 amino acids. Germline V gene lookup returns CDR1 LGHNA and CDR2 YNFKEQ. V was clipped by 2 bases and J by 4 bases, with 11 bases between them. DNA of the CDR3: TGTGCCAGCAGCCAACCTAGCGGGGGCACTGAAGCTTTCTTT. Residues: CASSQPSGGTEAFF.

This clone was detected only once. Other nucleotide sequences in the sample specify the same CDR3. J is TRBJ2-1 and V is TRBV20-1; the D is unclear. With 6 bases removed from V and 9 bases from J, the gap between germline ends came to 9 bases. Germline V gene sequence: CDR1 DFQATT, CDR2 SNEGSKA (reference sequence). The CDR3 extends over 10 amino acids. The CDR3 sequence is CSAGVGEQFF. The CDR3 DNA is TGCAGTGCAGGCGTCGGTGAGCAGTTCTTC.

This clone was observed a few times. Written as DNA, the CDR3 is TGTGCCAGCAGTTCAGGACAGGCCTCTTATGGCTACACCTTC. Translation: CASSSGQASYGYTF. The chain has TRBV6-6 and TRBJ1-2; 7 positions match TRBD1. CDR3 size: 14 residues. Germline CDR1 and CDR2: MNHNY and SVGAGI (reference sequence). The V and J ends lost 4 bases and 5 bases, in that order; junction bases with no gene match: 7.

The chain joins TRBV7-9 to TRBJ2-2, with D hard to call. The CDR3 spans 15 residues. Germline CDR1 reads SEHNR; CDR2 reads FQNEAQ (reference sequence). The V end was cut by 2 bases, the J end by 0 bases, with 7 bases between. The CDR3 sequence is CASSLLAPNTGELFF. Written as DNA, the CDR3 is TGTGCCAGCAGCTTATTGGCGCCGAACACCGGGGAGCTGTTTTTT.

The DNA of the CDR3 is TGCGCCAGCAGTCATGTAGTATCTGGGGCCAACGTCCTGACTTTC. Its translation is CASSHVVSGANVLTF. The chain combines TRBV23-1 with TRBJ2-6; D gene unclear. TRBV23-1 is recorded as an ORF, its role being uncertain. V was pared by 3 bases and J by 1 base, with 7 bases between. This CDR3 contains 15 residues.

Here the CDR3 reads CASRTGLAGVYEQYF. DNA of the CDR3: TGTGCCAGCAGAACGGGACTAGCGGGGGTCTACGAGCAGTACTTC. The rearrangement links TRBV27 to TRBJ2-7, with 14 bases fitting TRBD2. Trimming cost V 6 bases and J 3 bases; bases outside gene matches: 4. Germline V gene data show CDR1 as MNHEY and CDR2 as SMNVEV (reference sequence). The CDR3 consists of 15 residues.

The chain recombines TRBV9 with TRBJ2-1; 11 bases match TRBD2. CDR1 is SGDLS, CDR2 YYNGEE, per germline. With V trimmed by 4 bases and J by 5 bases, 8 bases remained unmatched. The CDR3 spans 16 residues. The CDR3 here is CASSRPSGRLDNEQFF. The CDR3 DNA sequence: TGTGCCAGCAGCCGGCCTAGCGGGAGGCTAGACAATGAGCAGTTCTTC.

V and J are TRBV4-1 and TRBJ1-3; no definite D call. The length of the CDR3 is 15 residues. Trimming removed 1 base from V and 4 bases from J, with 11 bases in between. In germline, CDR1 is MGHRA, CDR2 YSYEKL. In DNA form, the CDR3 reads TGCGCCAGCAGCCAAGGTCGGGCTCTGGGAAACACCATATATTTT. Protein sequence: CASSQGRALGNTIYF.